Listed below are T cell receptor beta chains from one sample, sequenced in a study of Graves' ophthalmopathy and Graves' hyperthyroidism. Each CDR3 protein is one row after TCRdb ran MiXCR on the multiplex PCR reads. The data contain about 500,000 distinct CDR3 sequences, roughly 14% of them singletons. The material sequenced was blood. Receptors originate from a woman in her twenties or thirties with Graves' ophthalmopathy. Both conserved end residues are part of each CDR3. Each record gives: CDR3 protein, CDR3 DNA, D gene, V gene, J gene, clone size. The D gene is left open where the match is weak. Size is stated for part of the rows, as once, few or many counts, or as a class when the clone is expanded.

CDR3aa: CSAPTSGSAAEAFF
CDR3nt: TGCAGTGCCCCCACGTCGGGGTCAGCCGCTGAAGCTTTCTTT
d_gene: NA
v_gene: TRBV20-1
j_gene: TRBJ1-1
abundance: NA

CDR3aa: CASSQGRSSPLHF
CDR3nt: TGTGCCAGCAGCCAAGGGCGTAGTTCACCCCTCCACTTT
d_gene: NA
v_gene: TRBV4-2
j_gene: TRBJ1-6
abundance: many

CDR3aa: CAWRRTGDTEAFF
CDR3nt: TGTGCCTGGAGGAGGACAGGGGACACTGAAGCTTTCTTT
d_gene: TRBD1
v_gene: TRBV30
j_gene: TRBJ1-1
abundance: NA

CDR3aa: CASSTGVNYGYTF
CDR3nt: TGTGCCAGCAGCACGGGCGTGAACTATGGCTACACCTTC
d_gene: NA
v_gene: TRBV7-2
j_gene: TRBJ1-2
abundance: many

CDR3aa: CASSLGGRTGVHPEAFF
CDR3nt: TGTGCCAGCAGCTTAGGAGGCCGGACAGGGGTCCATCCTGAAGCTTTCTTT
d_gene: TRBD1
v_gene: TRBV11-1
j_gene: TRBJ1-1
abundance: NA

CDR3aa: CASSSSGGLYGYTF
CDR3nt: TGTGCCAGCAGCTCCTCGGGGGGACTCTATGGCTACACCTTC
d_gene: NA
v_gene: TRBV7-2
j_gene: TRBJ1-2
abundance: many

CDR3aa: CASSEEGVGFEGNQPQHF
CDR3nt: TGTGCCAGCAGTGAGGAGGGGGTGGGATTCGAGGGCAATCAGCCCCAGCATTTT
d_gene: NA
v_gene: TRBV6-1
j_gene: TRBJ1-5
abundance: NA

CDR3aa: CAWSPGTNTGELFF
CDR3nt: TGTGCCTGGAGTCCGGGAACGAACACCGGGGAGCTGTTTTTT
d_gene: NA
v_gene: TRBV30
j_gene: TRBJ2-2
abundance: NA

CDR3aa: CASRPDTGSGNTIYF
CDR3nt: TGTGCCAGCAGACCAGACACAGGGTCCGGAAACACCATATATTTT
d_gene: NA
v_gene: TRBV12-3/TRBV12-4
j_gene: TRBJ1-3
abundance: many

CDR3aa: CAWMPGLSHEQYF
CDR3nt: TGTGCCTGGATGCCAGGGCTATCCCACGAGCAGTACTTC
d_gene: NA
v_gene: TRBV30
j_gene: TRBJ2-7
abundance: few

CDR3aa: CASSLWPSPAGEQYF
CDR3nt: TGTGCCAGCAGTCTCTGGCCCAGCCCAGCTGGCGAGCAGTACTTC
d_gene: NA
v_gene: TRBV6-2/TRBV6-3
j_gene: TRBJ2-7
abundance: many

CDR3aa: CASSERTGGPEAFF
CDR3nt: TGTGCCAGCAGTGAGCGGACAGGGGGCCCTGAAGCTTTCTTT
d_gene: TRBD1
v_gene: TRBV6-1
j_gene: TRBJ1-1
abundance: many

CDR3aa: CASSYSKREAKNIQYF
CDR3nt: TGTGCCAGCAGTTACTCGAAAAGGGAGGCCAAAAACATTCAGTACTTC
d_gene: NA
v_gene: TRBV6-5
j_gene: TRBJ2-4
abundance: few

CDR3aa: CASSPQGGTGELFF
CDR3nt: TGTGCCAGCAGCCCCCAGGGGGGAACCGGGGAGCTGTTTTTT
d_gene: NA
v_gene: TRBV7-3
j_gene: TRBJ2-2
abundance: many

CDR3aa: CASRNFARPGNTIYF
CDR3nt: TGTGCCAGTAGAAACTTCGCGAGACCTGGAAACACCATATATTTT
d_gene: NA
v_gene: TRBV19
j_gene: TRBJ1-3
abundance: NA

CDR3aa: CSARDLARNQPQHF
CDR3nt: TGCAGTGCTAGAGATCTAGCACGCAATCAGCCCCAGCATTTT
d_gene: NA
v_gene: TRBV20-1
j_gene: TRBJ1-5
abundance: many

CDR3aa: CASSLEAGPSYEQYF
CDR3nt: TGTGCCAGCAGCTTAGAGGCAGGGCCGTCCTACGAGCAGTACTTC
d_gene: NA
v_gene: TRBV11-2
j_gene: TRBJ2-7
abundance: many

CDR3aa: CASSSVNSYEQYF
CDR3nt: TGTGCCAGCAGTTCCGTCAATTCCTACGAGCAGTACTTC
d_gene: NA
v_gene: TRBV27
j_gene: TRBJ2-7
abundance: many

CDR3aa: CASSAGALDTEAFF
CDR3nt: TGTGCCAGCAGTGCGGGGGCCTTGGACACTGAAGCTTTCTTT
d_gene: NA
v_gene: TRBV6-1
j_gene: TRBJ1-1
abundance: many

CDR3aa: CASSWRPMNTEAFF
CDR3nt: TGTGCCAGCAGTTGGAGGCCTATGAACACTGAAGCTTTCTTT
d_gene: NA
v_gene: TRBV28
j_gene: TRBJ1-1
abundance: many

CDR3aa: CASSYSSGTSISGELFF
CDR3nt: TGTGCCAGCAGTTACTCCTCCGGGACTAGCATATCCGGGGAGCTGTTTTTT
d_gene: TRBD2
v_gene: TRBV6-5
j_gene: TRBJ2-2
abundance: NA

CDR3aa: CASSPDRGRYIKYF
CDR3nt: TGTGCCAGCAGTCCGGACAGGGGGCGCTACATTAAGTACTTC
d_gene: TRBD1
v_gene: TRBV6-4
j_gene: TRBJ2-4
abundance: few

CDR3aa: CSASITGTYGYTF
CDR3nt: TGCAGTGCTAGTATCACAGGCACCTATGGCTACACCTTC
d_gene: NA
v_gene: TRBV20-1
j_gene: TRBJ1-2
abundance: many

CDR3aa: CASSSRTGISYEQYF
CDR3nt: TGTGCCAGCAGCTCTAGGACAGGGATTTCTTACGAGCAGTACTTC
d_gene: TRBD1
v_gene: TRBV11-3
j_gene: TRBJ2-7
abundance: many

CDR3aa: CASSSTLGADGYTF
CDR3nt: TGTGCCAGCAGCTCCACGCTGGGGGCGGATGGCTACACCTTC
d_gene: NA
v_gene: TRBV7-9
j_gene: TRBJ1-2
abundance: many

CDR3aa: CASTHSGTNPYEQYF
CDR3nt: TGTGCCAGCACTCACTCCGGGACTAACCCATACGAGCAGTACTTC
d_gene: TRBD2
v_gene: TRBV27
j_gene: TRBJ2-7
abundance: many

CDR3aa: CASSSTGPRNQPQHF
CDR3nt: TGTGCCAGTAGTTCGACAGGGCCTCGCAATCAGCCCCAGCATTTT
d_gene: TRBD1
v_gene: TRBV19
j_gene: TRBJ1-5
abundance: NA

CDR3aa: CASSPSNSYEQYF
CDR3nt: TGCGCCAGCAGCCCCTCAAACTCCTACGAGCAGTACTTC
d_gene: NA
v_gene: TRBV5-1
j_gene: TRBJ2-7
abundance: many

CDR3aa: CASRGAGGTNYGYTF
CDR3nt: TGTGCCAGCAGAGGGGCCGGAGGGACTAACTATGGCTACACCTTC
d_gene: NA
v_gene: TRBV6-1
j_gene: TRBJ1-2
abundance: NA

CDR3aa: CACSLSGTVNSALHF
CDR3nt: TGTGCCTGCAGTTTAAGCGGGACGGTGAATTCAGCCCTCCACTTT
d_gene: NA
v_gene: TRBV28
j_gene: TRBJ1-6
abundance: NA

CDR3aa: CASSEMGQGTEPQHF
CDR3nt: TGTGCCAGCAGTGAAATGGGACAGGGGACGGAGCCCCAGCATTTT
d_gene: TRBD1
v_gene: TRBV2
j_gene: TRBJ1-5
abundance: many

CDR3aa: CASSFRAGTQETQYF
CDR3nt: TGTGCCAGCAGCTTCAGAGCGGGGACACAAGAGACCCAGTACTTC
d_gene: NA
v_gene: TRBV7-2
j_gene: TRBJ2-5
abundance: many

CDR3aa: CASSRQGDREAGNTIYF
CDR3nt: TGTGCCAGCAGCCGACAAGGAGACAGGGAGGCTGGAAACACCATATATTTT
d_gene: TRBD1
v_gene: TRBV4-2
j_gene: TRBJ1-3
abundance: few

CDR3aa: CASSGNRGYEQYF
CDR3nt: TGTGCCAGCAGTGGGAACAGGGGATACGAGCAGTACTTC
d_gene: TRBD1
v_gene: TRBV27
j_gene: TRBJ2-7
abundance: many

CDR3aa: CASTQRDRNQPQHF
CDR3nt: TGTGCCAGCACCCAGCGCGACAGAAATCAGCCCCAGCATTTT
d_gene: NA
v_gene: TRBV12-3/TRBV12-4
j_gene: TRBJ1-5
abundance: many

CDR3aa: CAWRENGLPNQPQHF
CDR3nt: TGTGCCTGGAGGGAAAACGGACTTCCCAATCAGCCCCAGCATTTT
d_gene: NA
v_gene: TRBV30
j_gene: TRBJ1-5
abundance: few

CDR3aa: CASSTPAVETQYF
CDR3nt: TGTGCCAGCAGTACCCCGGCGGTAGAGACCCAGTACTTC
d_gene: NA
v_gene: TRBV28
j_gene: TRBJ2-5
abundance: many

CDR3aa: CASTLVGWDTEAFF
CDR3nt: TGTGCCAGCACCCTGGTGGGATGGGACACTGAAGCTTTCTTT
d_gene: NA
v_gene: TRBV12-3/TRBV12-4
j_gene: TRBJ1-1
abundance: NA

CDR3aa: CASSYSVTQNIQYF
CDR3nt: TGTGCCAGCAGTTACTCGGTGACACAAAACATTCAGTACTTC
d_gene: NA
v_gene: TRBV6-5
j_gene: TRBJ2-4
abundance: many

CDR3aa: CASSGKGDTEAFF
CDR3nt: TGTGCCAGCAGTGGAAAAGGGGACACTGAAGCTTTCTTT
d_gene: NA
v_gene: TRBV6-1
j_gene: TRBJ1-1
abundance: many